Presented here are 31 T cell receptor beta chains from one specimen sequenced in a study of cytomegalovirus exposure and HLA in healthy donors. PCR was performed using 60 Vbeta and 13 Jbeta primers. Sequencing was performed with immunoSEQ multiplex PCR; in TCRdb, only in-frame clones are kept and a portion is missing. This table has a few hundred thousand clones, around 85% appearing once. The sample was PBMCs. These receptors originate from a girl aged 2-15 years in good health and CMV-seronegative.

V is TRBV4-2 and J is TRBJ2-1; D is perhaps TRBD1 (5 bases). The CDR3 sequence is 15 residues long. The V gene lost 0 bases and the J gene lost 7 bases, with 13 bases spanning the gap. Germline V gene lookup returns CDR1 LGHNA and CDR2 YNFKEQ. The CDR3, as DNA: TGTGCCAGCAGCCAAGAAGGGGTTCCTGGAAATGAGCAGTTCTTC. Amino acids: CASSQEGVPGNEQFF.

The chain employs TRBV10-3 and TRBJ2-1, with 11 positions matching TRBD2. Germline loops: CDR1 ENHRY, CDR2 SYGVKD. With V trimmed by 2 bases and J by 4 bases, 7 bases remained unmatched. CDR3 length equals 17 residues. The CDR3 spells CAISERLAGGAYNEQFF. The DNA of the CDR3 is TGTGCCATCAGTGAGAGGCTAGCGGGAGGTGCGTACAATGAGCAGTTCTTC.

This sequence joins TRBV11-2 and TRBJ2-1; a possible D gene is TRBD1 (6 bases). Germline V gene data show CDR1 as SGHAT and CDR2 as FQNNGV. The CDR3 contains 10 residues. The V and J ends lost 10 bases and 15 bases respectively, with 16 bases between them. The chain's CDR3 is CATEQGNLFF. The CDR3 DNA follows: TGTGCCACCGAGCAGGGGAATCTGTTCTTC.

The chain combines TRBV9 with TRBJ2-2; TRBD1 agrees at 8 bases. The CDR3 contains 16 residues. After removal of 2 bases from V and 2 bases from J, the junction contained 5 bases not matched to a gene. The germline V gene has CDR1 SGDLS and CDR2 YYNGEE. The CDR3 spells CASSVSTGANTGELFF. In nucleotides, the CDR3 is TGTGCCAGCAGCGTCTCGACAGGGGCCAACACCGGGGAGCTGTTTTTT.

This chain joins TRBV6-1 and TRBJ2-7; no definite D call. Trimming took 3 bases from V and 3 from J, leaving 9 bases between them. CDR3 length: 13 amino acids. Per germline, CDR1 MNHNS and CDR2 SASEGT. The CDR3 DNA reads as TGTGCCAGCAGTGACCAACACGACTACGAGCAGTACTTC. Translation gives CASSDQHDYEQYF.

CDR3 region: CASSTGISGGAVETQYF. In DNA form, the CDR3 reads TGTGCCAGTAGTACCGGTATTAGCGGGGGGGCCGTAGAGACCCAGTACTTC. The chain joins TRBV19 to TRBJ2-5, with 11 nucleotides matching TRBD2. The CDR3 has 17 residues. The germline CDR1 and CDR2 sequences are LNHDA and SQIVND (reference sequence). With V trimmed by 4 bases and J by 4 bases, 11 bases remained unmatched. Full variable domain (outside the CDR3, taken from reference TRBV19 and TRBJ2-5): DGGITQSPKYLFRKEGQNVTLSCEQNLNHDAMYWYRQDPGQGLRLIYYSQIVNDFQKGDIAEGYSVSREKKESFPLTVTSAQKNPTAFYLCASSTGISGGAVETQYFGPGTRLLVL.

The rearrangement uses TRBV6-1 and TRBJ1-3; D is unclear. The CDR3 runs 13 residues. Per germline, CDR1 MNHNS and CDR2 SASEGT. V gave up 4 bases and J gave up 0 bases, with 4 bases separating them. DNA of the CDR3: TGTGCCAGCAGTGCAGGCTCTGGAAACACCATATATTTT. This encodes CASSAGSGNTIYF.

This clone turned up a few times. The chain employs TRBV7-9 and TRBJ1-1; unclear D gene. Germline CDR1 SEHNR, CDR2 FQNEAQ (reference sequence). The CDR3 runs 13 residues. V lost 5 bases and J lost 6, with 13 bases in between. CDR3 nucleotides: TGTGCCAGCAGCGGCACTAGGGCGTCTGAAGCTTTCTTT. Translating gives CASSGTRASEAFF.

The chain is built from TRBV27 and TRBJ2-1, with 12 positions matching TRBD2. Germline lookup yields CDR1 MNHEY and CDR2 SMNVEV (reference sequence). V gave up 6 bases and J gave up 8 bases; unmatched junction bases: 5. The CDR3 runs 14 residues. CDR3 in amino acids: CASRTSGSLDEQFF. The CDR3 region has the DNA TGTGCCAGCAGGACTAGCGGGAGTTTGGATGAGCAGTTCTTC.

This clone occurred a few times. The chain recombines TRBV4-1 with TRBJ2-7; 11 bases fit TRBD1. Trimming cost V 5 bases and J 4 bases; bases outside gene matches: 4. The CDR3 is 14 amino acids. Looked up from germline, CDR1 is MGHRA and CDR2 is YSYEKL. This chain's CDR3 is CASSLRDRGYEQYF. The CDR3 DNA sequence: TGCGCCAGCAGCTTACGGGACAGGGGGTACGAGCAGTACTTC.

This chain links TRBV5-4 with TRBJ2-4; the match to TRBD1 covers 10 bases. Germline loops: CDR1 SGHNT, CDR2 YYREEE (reference sequence). The CDR3 runs to 15 residues. J lost 8 bases, V lost 4 bases, and 9 bases had no gene match. The CDR3 loop is CASSKGQGIRDIQYF. The CDR3 DNA reads as TGTGCCAGCAGCAAGGGACAGGGGATTCGCGACATTCAGTACTTC.

The genes are TRBV2 and TRBJ2-7; TRBD2 matches at 10 bases. V was clipped by 8 bases and J by 3 bases; unmatched bases: 16. The CDR3 consists of 17 residues. Per the germline V gene, CDR1 is SNHLY and CDR2 is FYNNEI. As DNA, the CDR3 is TGTGCCAGCCGGGCAGCGGGGGGGTTTAGGGCAGGCTACGAGCAGTACTTC. It translates to CASRAAGGFRAGYEQYF.

The chain combines TRBV27 with TRBJ1-2, with 8 bases aligning to TRBD1. Germline V gives CDR1 MNHEY, CDR2 SMNVEV (reference sequence). The CDR3 spans 13 residues. Unmatched junction bases numbered 9, after V lost 7 bases and J lost 8 bases. CDR3 DNA: TGTGCCAGCAAAGACAGGGGCTACCGGGGCTACACCTTC. It translates to CASKDRGYRGYTF.

The chain's CDR3 is CASSERTSGTDTQYF. The DNA for the CDR3 is TGCGCCAGCAGCGAGCGGACTAGCGGCACAGATACGCAGTATTTT. The rearrangement uses TRBV10-1 and TRBJ2-3, with 9 bases identical to TRBD2. Germline assignment: CDR1 WNHNN and CDR2 SYGVQD (reference sequence). Losses at the gene ends were 6 bases for V and 1 base for J; bases not matched to a gene: 5. The CDR3 has 15 amino acids.

This clone appeared a single time. The CDR3 DNA sequence: TGTGCCAGTAGTATAGGACAGGGGATAAGTAGCAATCAGCCCCAGCATTTT. Its translation is CASSIGQGISSNQPQHF. The chain employs TRBV19 and TRBJ1-5; 8 nucleotides match TRBD1. The junction had 5 bases not matched to a gene; V was cut back by 1 base and J by 0 bases. CDR3 length: 17 residues. Germline V gives CDR1 LNHDA, CDR2 SQIVND (reference sequence). Using reference TRBV19 and TRBJ1-5 for the parts outside the CDR3, the full variable domain is DGGITQSPKYLFRKEGQNVTLSCEQNLNHDAMYWYRQDPGQGLRLIYYSQIVNDFQKGDIAEGYSVSREKKESFPLTVTSAQKNPTAFYLCASSIGQGISSNQPQHFGDGTRLSIL.

The genes are TRBV9 and TRBJ2-7; 10 bases match TRBD2. V was clipped by 0 bases and J by 3 bases; unmatched bases: 6. Germline-derived CDR1 and CDR2 are SGDLS and YYNGEE. This CDR3 is built from 16 residues. The CDR3 sequence is CASSVEASGGSYEQYF. CDR3 sequence (DNA): TGTGCCAGCAGCGTAGAAGCTAGCGGGGGAAGCTACGAGCAGTACTTC.

V usage is TRBV6-6 and J usage is TRBJ1-1; 8 nucleotides align to TRBD1. V was clipped by 6 bases and J by 2 bases; unmatched bases: 8. Germline V gene lookup returns CDR1 MNHNY and CDR2 SVGAGI (reference sequence). CDR3 length: 15 amino acids. The CDR3 is CASRHGQGTNTEAFF. In nucleotides, the CDR3 is TGTGCCAGCAGGCACGGACAGGGAACAAACACTGAAGCTTTCTTT.

CDR3: CASSSGGSYYNEQFF. In nucleotides, the CDR3 is TGCGCCAGCAGCTCAGGGGGTTCCTATTACAATGAGCAGTTCTTC. The chain has TRBV5-1 and TRBJ2-1; 7 bases match TRBD1. J lost 4 bases, V lost 3 bases, and 7 bases had no gene match. The CDR3 has 15 amino acids. Germline CDR1 reads SGHRS; CDR2 reads YFSETQ.

This clone appeared once. The germline gene is not matched at one end of the junction; a read error may be the cause. The V gene is TRBV5-1, the J gene TRBJ1-2; 8 bases fit TRBD1. The CDR3 covers 14 residues. CDR1 and CDR2 (germline): SGHRS, YFSETQ. The CDR3 DNA is TGCGCCAGCAGCTTTCAGACAGGGGAAGGGGTTGAATCCTTC. It translates to CASSFQTGEGVESF.

The chain is built from TRBV5-1 and TRBJ2-7; 11 nucleotides line up with TRBD2. The trim removed 0 bases at V and 6 bases at J, leaving 8 bases unmatched. The length of the CDR3 is 16 residues. The germline CDR1 and CDR2 sequences are SGHRS and YFSETQ. The CDR3 nucleotides read TGCGCCAGCAGCTTGGCCGATCGCCTAGCGGGAGGCGAGCAGTACTTC. Translating gives CASSLADRLAGGEQYF. The full variable domain, completed using reference TRBV5-1 and TRBJ2-7, is KAGVTQTPRYLIKTRGQQVTLSCSPISGHRSVSWYQQTPGQGLQFLFEYFSETQRNKGNFPGRFSGRQFSNSRSEMNVSTLELGDSALYLCASSLADRLAGGEQYFGPGTRLTVT.

This chain joins TRBV7-2 and TRBJ2-3; 8 bases line up with TRBD2. The CDR3 has 17 residues. V lost 4 bases to trimming and J lost 5 bases; unmatched junction nucleotides: 14. Germline CDR1 and CDR2: SGHTA and FQGNSA. The CDR3 nucleotides are TGTGCCAGCAGCTCCCCGAGGGGGGGACTAGTGGGAGATACGCAGTATTTT. Amino acids: CASSSPRGGLVGDTQYF.

The chain employs TRBV6-5 and TRBJ2-7, with TRBD1 identical over 7 bases. The CDR3 sequence is 14 residues long. Germline V lookup: CDR1 MNHEY, CDR2 SVGAGI. The junction had 5 bases not matched to a gene; V was cut back by 0 bases and J by 6 bases. This CDR3 is CASSYSVGQVEQYF. CDR3 DNA sequence: TGTGCCAGCAGTTACTCGGTTGGACAGGTCGAGCAGTACTTC.

The chain is built from TRBV29-1 and TRBJ2-5; D possibly corresponds to TRBD1 (6 bases). Germline lookup yields CDR1 SQVTM and CDR2 ANQGSEA. This CDR3 has 12 amino acids. Trimming took 3 bases from V and 4 from J, leaving 9 bases between them. The CDR3 region is CSVEVRGETQYF. The CDR3 DNA is TGCAGCGTTGAGGTCAGGGGAGAGACCCAGTACTTC.

This clone was seen once. The J gene is TRBJ1-4, the V gene TRBV27; D perhaps matches TRBD1 (5 bases). Germline CDR1 and CDR2: MNHEY and SMNVEV (reference sequence). The CDR3 loop spans 15 amino acids. The V and J ends lost 2 bases and 6 bases respectively, with 13 bases between them. The CDR3 sequence is CASSLNGGTDEKLFF. The CDR3 DNA is TGTGCCAGCAGTTTAAATGGCGGGACGGATGAAAAACTGTTTTTT.

The chain carries TRBV7-9 and TRBJ2-5, with D unclear. CDR3 size: 15 residues. Trimming removed 2 bases at V and 3 bases at J, with 13 bases between. Germline V CDR1 and CDR2: SEHNR, FQNEAQ (reference sequence). CDR3 bases: TGTGCCAGCAGCTTAAGTACCACAGTCAAAGAGACCCAGTACTTC. Amino acid sequence: CASSLSTTVKETQYF. Based on the CDR3 plus reference TRBV7-9 and TRBJ2-5, the full variable domain is DTGVSQNPRHKITKRGQNVTFRCDPISEHNRLYWYRQTLGQGPEFLTYFQNEAQLEKSRLLSDRFSAERPKGSFSTLEIQRTEQGDSAMYLCASSLSTTVKETQYFGPGTRLLVL.

This chain connects TRBV7-9 to TRBJ2-5, with D possibly TRBD1 on 7 matching bases. V gave up 5 bases and J gave up 1 base, with 14 bases separating them. The CDR3 is 15 amino acids. Germline V gives CDR1 SEHNR, CDR2 FQNEAQ (reference sequence). DNA for the CDR3: TGTGCCAGCAGCACAGACAGGGACTTCCAAGAGACCCAGTACTTC. It encodes CASSTDRDFQETQYF.

V and J are TRBV5-1 and TRBJ1-4; tentative D call: TRBD1 (6 bases). Germline CDR1 and CDR2: SGHRS and YFSETQ. The CDR3 has 13 residues. V was clipped by 0 bases and J by 10 bases, with 10 bases between them. CDR3 coding DNA: TGCGCCAGCAGCTTGGCCCAGGGGACAAAACTGTTTTTT. It specifies CASSLAQGTKLFF.

The gene calls are TRBV9 and TRBJ2-1; the match to TRBD2 covers 14 bases. The CDR3 loop spans 17 amino acids. Trimming cost V 4 bases and J 7 bases; bases outside gene matches: 10. Germline CDR1 and CDR2: SGDLS and YYNGEE. The CDR3 protein is CASSKGGTSGGRNEQFF. The CDR3 DNA reads TGTGCCAGCAGCAAAGGGGGGACTAGCGGGGGCCGGAATGAGCAGTTCTTC.

The rearrangement joins TRBV27 to TRBJ2-1; possibly TRBD2 for D (5 bases). This CDR3 is 14 amino acids long. Germline CDR1 MNHEY, CDR2 SMNVEV (reference sequence). V was trimmed by 8 bases and J by 2 bases, leaving 13 bases between them. CDR3 region: CASGRTGPYNEQFF. The CDR3 DNA follows: TGTGCCAGCGGAAGGACTGGCCCCTACAATGAGCAGTTCTTC.

The genes are TRBV28 and TRBJ2-7, with D hard to call. Looked up from germline, CDR1 is MDHEN and CDR2 is SYDVKM. Trimming stripped 8 bases from V and 4 bases from J, with 9 bases between. CDR3 length: 11 amino acids. CDR3 region: CASRFRYEQYF. In nucleotides, the CDR3 is TGTGCCAGCCGCTTTCGGTACGAGCAGTACTTC. The full variable domain, completed using reference TRBV28 and TRBJ2-7, is DVKVTQSSRYLVKRTGEKVFLECVQDMDHENMFWYRQDPGLGLRLIYFSYDVKMKEKGDIPEGYSVSREKKERFSLILESASTNQTSMYLCASRFRYEQYFGPGTRLTVT.

This clone was picked up a small number of times. The chain links TRBV5-1 to TRBJ1-1; a possible D gene is TRBD1 (6 bases). The CDR3 is 14 amino acids. V was shortened by 4 bases and J by 3 bases, with 13 bases between the two germline ends. CDR1 SGHRS and CDR2 YFSETQ come from the germline V gene. CDR3 DNA sequence: TGCGCCAGCAGCACTACAGGGAGGGACACTGAAGCTTTCTTT. This gives the protein CASSTTGRDTEAFF.